In its sample, the clone carrying this T cell receptor beta chain was seen a few times. Its antigen is undetermined. RNA transcripts provided the source from which TCR beta CDR3 regions were amplified. TCR CDR3 underwent first-round RT-PCR with the HTBI primer set. TCRdb reprocessed the multiplex PCR reads via MiXCR and lists one record per CDR3 protein. The table records a few hundred thousand distinct CDR3 sequences, 14% of them present only once. Germline V gives CDR1 SGHTA, CDR2 FQGNSA. Trimming pared 5 bases from V and 4 bases from J, leaving 16 bases between. The CDR3 has 15 residues. These data come from a study of T cells in Graves' hyperthyroidism and ophthalmopathy. Study context: Peripheral blood draws took place at initial diagnosis, ahead of any treatment. Study findings and constraints: Ophthalmopathy stood apart from stable hyperthyroidism in a 13 V-J model. Most clonotypes expanded in the thyroid (above 0.001) were also present in blood.

This clonotype originated in a woman under 40 with Graves' ophthalmopathy. The V and J genes are TRBV7-2 and TRBJ2-3, with D perhaps TRBD2 (5 bases). The sample taken for sequencing was blood. The CDR3 sequence is CASSLLDWYSDTQYF. The CDR3 nucleotides are TGTGCCAGCAGCCTACTGGACTGGTATTCAGATACGCAGTATTTT. Filled out from reference TRBV7-2 and TRBJ2-3, the complete variable domain reads GAGVSQSPSNKVTEKGKDVELRCDPISGHTALYWYRQSLGQGLEFLIYFQGNSAPDKSGLPSDRFSAERTGGSVSTLTIQRTQQEDSAVYLCASSLLDWYSDTQYFGPGTRLTVL.